One and the same sample provided the 17 T cell receptor beta chains below, sequenced in a study of T-cell reconstitution after alpha-beta-depleted transplantation in children. Unique molecular identifiers were incorporated during preparation of the TCRbeta library. TCRdb passed the PCR reads through MiXCR, listing each CDR3 protein once. The sample holds around 180,000 distinct CDR3 sequences, around 10% seen once. This specimen was PBMCs, taken before TCRalphabeta/CD19-depleted stem cell transplant. Every receptor here comes from a boy younger than 10 with acute myeloid leukemia, due to receive a stem cell transplant.

The chain employs TRBV6-1 and TRBJ2-7; 11 bases are a match to TRBD2. From germline, CDR1 is MNHNS and CDR2 SASEGT. Trimming cost V 6 bases and J 5 bases; bases outside gene matches: 9. The CDR3 covers 15 residues. This CDR3 reads CASSRTSGSTHEQYF. The CDR3 DNA reads as TGTGCCAGCAGCCGCACTAGCGGGAGTACCCACGAGCAGTACTTC.

The chain combines TRBV12-3 or TRBV12-4 with TRBJ2-5; D remains unclear. V lost 6 bases to trimming and J lost 1 base, with 12 bases between them. The CDR3 sequence is 14 residues long. In DNA form, the CDR3 reads TGTGCCAGCAGCCCGTCCCGGTCCCAAGAGACCCAGTACTTC. Its protein product is CASSPSRSQETQYF.

In its sample, this clonotype was seen many times. The chain is built from TRBV5-1 and TRBJ2-3; TRBD2 matches at 7 bases. CDR3 length: 14 amino acids. Germline CDR1 is SGHRS and CDR2 is YFSETQ. Trimming took 0 bases from V and 5 from J; bases not matched to a gene: 3. CDR3 nucleotides: TGCGCCAGCAGCTTGGGGGCGGGGGAAGATACGCAGTATTTT. It encodes CASSLGAGEDTQYF.

This clonotype came up many times. The J gene is TRBJ1-1, the V gene TRBV7-9; D is uncertain. The CDR3 contains 14 residues. The V end lost 4 bases, the J end lost 1 base, and 10 bases lay between the germline ends. Germline V gives CDR1 SEHNR, CDR2 FQNEAQ (reference sequence). CDR3 nucleotide sequence: TGTGCCAGCAGCTCCAGTCGCGGGAACACTGAAGCTTTCTTT. Translated: CASSSSRGNTEAFF.

This clonotype was seen repeatedly, ten times or more. The chain has TRBV20-1 and TRBJ2-3; no definite D call. This CDR3 region has 15 residues. The V gene lost 3 bases and the J gene lost 2 bases, with 15 bases spanning the gap. From germline, CDR1 is DFQATT and CDR2 SNEGSKA (reference sequence). The CDR3 DNA sequence: TGCAGTGCTAGTTGGGCCAGACCTTTCACAGATACGCAGTATTTT. As protein: CSASWARPFTDTQYF.

This clonotype was recorded at least ten times. V and J are TRBV7-9 and TRBJ2-1; 7 bases are a match to TRBD2. The length of the CDR3 is 15 residues. Germline loops: CDR1 SEHNR, CDR2 FQNEAQ (reference sequence). Germline trimming cut 5 bases from V and 9 bases from J; bases unmatched to any gene: 13. The CDR3 bases are TGTGCCAGCAGCCCGGGACTATCGGGATGGATTGAGCAGTTCTTC. Translating gives CASSPGLSGWIEQFF. The whole variable domain, remainder taken from reference TRBV7-9 and TRBJ2-1, is DTGVSQNPRHKITKRGQNVTFRCDPISEHNRLYWYRQTLGQGPEFLTYFQNEAQLEKSRLLSDRFSAERPKGSFSTLEIQRTEQGDSAMYLCASSPGLSGWIEQFFGPGTRLTVL.

This clonotype was seen ten or more times. The V gene is TRBV29-1, the J gene TRBJ1-5; D call uncertain. Trimming shortened V by 4 bases and J by 3 bases, and 10 bases separated the two germline ends. This CDR3 has 13 amino acids. The germline gives CDR1 SQVTM, CDR2 ANQGSEA. CDR3 in DNA: TGCAGCGTTGCGGCCAGCTTCAATCAGCCCCAGCATTTT. This sequence encodes CSVAASFNQPQHF. The whole variable domain, remainder taken from reference TRBV29-1 and TRBJ1-5, is SAVISQKPSRDICQRGTSLTIQCQVDSQVTMMFWYRQQPGQSLTLIATANQGSEATYESGFVIDKFPISRPNLTFSTLTVSNMSPEDSSIYLCSVAASFNQPQHFGDGTRLSIL.

This clonotype came up many times. CDR3 protein: CASSPTTGSDSPLHF. The DNA for the CDR3 is TGTGCCAGCAGCCCAACGACAGGGAGCGATTCACCCCTCCACTTT. V and J are TRBV3-1 and TRBJ1-6, with 7 bases aligning to TRBD1. J gave up 8 bases and V 4 bases, and 8 bases lay outside the gene matches. The germline CDR1 and CDR2 sequences are LGHDT and YNNKEL (reference sequence). This CDR3 spans 15 amino acids.

J is TRBJ1-1 and V is TRBV7-9, with D possibly TRBD1 on 6 matching bases. Trimming cost V 7 bases and J 6 bases, with 9 bases left between them. Germline CDR1 is SEHNR and CDR2 is FQNEAQ (reference sequence). The CDR3 is 11 amino acids. The CDR3 nucleotides are TGTGCCAGCACCAGGGGCCCTGAAGCTTTCTTT. Translating gives CASTRGPEAFF.

In its sample, this clonotype was seen many times. The chain is built from TRBV28 and TRBJ1-6; TRBD1 matches at 7 bases. J lost 3 bases, V lost 6 bases, and 5 bases had no gene match. Germline V gene sequence: CDR1 MDHEN, CDR2 SYDVKM. This CDR3 has 15 residues. The CDR3 here is CASRHRTGYNSPLHF. DNA of the CDR3: TGTGCCAGCAGACATAGGACAGGCTATAATTCACCCCTCCACTTT.

About this clonotype: A much larger clone lies one base from this, so it may be a read error. The chain is built from TRBV20-1 and TRBJ2-1, with 7 bases aligning to TRBD2. The CDR3 is 17 residues long. The germline CDR1 and CDR2 sequences are DFQATT and SNEGSKA (reference sequence). The CDR3 protein is CCARDGVGGSSYNEQFF. CDR3 DNA: TGCTGTGCTAGAGATGGGGTTGGCGGGAGCTCCTACAATGAGCAGTTCTTC.

This clonotype was seen many times. In nucleotides, the CDR3 is TGTGCCACAGGAGACGGACTTAATTACGAGCAGTACGTC. This encodes CATGDGLNYEQYV. The chain is built from TRBV10-3 and TRBJ2-7; D is perhaps TRBD2 (5 bases). There are 13 residues in the CDR3. Germline assignment: CDR1 ENHRY and CDR2 SYGVKD. Trimming left V 10 bases short and J 4 bases short, with 17 bases between.

This chain uses TRBV28 with TRBJ2-1; 11 bases match TRBD2. V dropped 7 bases and J dropped 10; count of bases not matched to a gene: 12. Germline-derived CDR1 and CDR2 are MDHEN and SYDVKM. The CDR3 runs 15 residues. The CDR3 region is CASTPAVAGGEEQFF. Here the CDR3 DNA reads TGTGCCAGCACCCCGGCGGTAGCGGGGGGGGAGGAGCAGTTCTTC.

This clonotype has a count of ten or more. The V call is TRBV6-1, the J call TRBJ2-3; no clear D gene. CDR1 is MNHNS and CDR2 is SASEGT in the germline V gene. Trimming cost V 2 bases and J 2 bases, with 11 bases left between them. This CDR3 has 15 amino acids. In DNA, the CDR3 is TGTGCCAGCAGTGAAAGTGGGGTCGTCACAGATACGCAGTATTTT. Its protein product is CASSESGVVTDTQYF.

This clonotype was seen at least ten times. The V gene is TRBV5-5, the J gene TRBJ1-4, with 12 bases identical to TRBD1. This CDR3 region has 17 residues. Germline CDR1 SGHKS, CDR2 YYEKEE (reference sequence). V was pared by 3 bases and J by 6 bases, with 9 bases of the junction left unmatched. CDR3 in amino acids: CASSSVPGQGADEKLFF. CDR3 in DNA: TGTGCCAGCAGCTCCGTCCCGGGACAGGGGGCGGATGAAAAACTGTTTTTT.

On this clonotype itself: A much larger clone is a single base away; this may be a read error. The V gene is TRBV20-1, the J gene TRBJ1-5, with 10 bases fitting TRBD1. CDR3 length: 16 amino acids. The germline gives CDR1 DFQATT, CDR2 SNEGSKA (reference sequence). With 8 bases clipped from V and 3 bases from J, the junction kept 13 bases outside the gene matches. CDR3 sequence (DNA): TGCAGTTCTACGCACAGACAGGGGGCTGACAATCAGCCCCAGCATTTT. Translated: CSSTHRQGADNQPQHF.

This clonotype was counted ten times or more. The V call is TRBV7-9, the J call TRBJ2-5; a weak D match, TRBD2 (6 bases). Trimming cost V 4 bases and J 5 bases, with 20 bases left between them. Germline V gene sequence: CDR1 SEHNR, CDR2 FQNEAQ (reference sequence). The CDR3 has 16 residues. CDR3 loop: CASSSVFSGSLETQYF. Here the CDR3 DNA reads TGTGCCAGCAGCTCCGTTTTTAGCGGATCCCTTGAGACCCAGTACTTC.